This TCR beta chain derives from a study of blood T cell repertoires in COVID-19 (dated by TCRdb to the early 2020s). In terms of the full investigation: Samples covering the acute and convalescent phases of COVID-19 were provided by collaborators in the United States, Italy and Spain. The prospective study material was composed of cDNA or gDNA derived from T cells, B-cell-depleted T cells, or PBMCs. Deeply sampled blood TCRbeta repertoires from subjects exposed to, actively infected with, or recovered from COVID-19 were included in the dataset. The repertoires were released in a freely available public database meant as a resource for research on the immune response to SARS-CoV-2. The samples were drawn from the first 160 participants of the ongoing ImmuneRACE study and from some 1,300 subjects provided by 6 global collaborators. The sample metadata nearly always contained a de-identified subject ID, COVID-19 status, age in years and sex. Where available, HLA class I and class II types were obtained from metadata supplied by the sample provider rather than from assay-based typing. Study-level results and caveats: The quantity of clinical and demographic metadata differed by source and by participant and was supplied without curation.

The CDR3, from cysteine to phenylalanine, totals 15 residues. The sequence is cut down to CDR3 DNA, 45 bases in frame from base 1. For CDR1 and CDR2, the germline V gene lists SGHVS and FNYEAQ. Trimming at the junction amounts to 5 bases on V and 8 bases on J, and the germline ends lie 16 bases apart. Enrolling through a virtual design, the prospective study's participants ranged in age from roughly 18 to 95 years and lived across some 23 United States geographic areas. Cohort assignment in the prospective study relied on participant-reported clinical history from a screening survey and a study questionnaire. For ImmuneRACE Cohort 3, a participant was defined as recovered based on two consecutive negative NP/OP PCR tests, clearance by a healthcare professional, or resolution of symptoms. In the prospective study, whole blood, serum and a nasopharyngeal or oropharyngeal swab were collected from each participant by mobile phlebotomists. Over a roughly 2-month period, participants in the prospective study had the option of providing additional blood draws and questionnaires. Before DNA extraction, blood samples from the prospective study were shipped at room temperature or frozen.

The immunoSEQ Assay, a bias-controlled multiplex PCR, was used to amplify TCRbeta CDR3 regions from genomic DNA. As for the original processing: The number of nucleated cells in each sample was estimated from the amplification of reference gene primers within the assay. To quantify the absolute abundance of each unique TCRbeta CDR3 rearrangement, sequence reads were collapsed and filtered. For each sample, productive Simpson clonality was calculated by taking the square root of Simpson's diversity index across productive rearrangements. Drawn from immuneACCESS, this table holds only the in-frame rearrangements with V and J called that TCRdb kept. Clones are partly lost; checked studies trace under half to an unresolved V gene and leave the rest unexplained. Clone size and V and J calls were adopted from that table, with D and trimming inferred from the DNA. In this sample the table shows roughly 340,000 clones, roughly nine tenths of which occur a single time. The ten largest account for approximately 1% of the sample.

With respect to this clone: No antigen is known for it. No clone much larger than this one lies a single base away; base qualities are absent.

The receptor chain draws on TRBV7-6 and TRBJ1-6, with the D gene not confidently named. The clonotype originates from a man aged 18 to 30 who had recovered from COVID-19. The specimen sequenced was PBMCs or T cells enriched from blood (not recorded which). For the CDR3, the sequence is CASSPGENEDSPLHF. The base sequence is TGTGCCAGCAGCCCCGGGGAAAACGAGGATTCACCCCTCCACTTT.